A selection of T cell receptor beta chains follows, all from one sample in a study of blood T cell repertoires in COVID-19. Clones were read by immunoSEQ multiplex PCR, and TCRdb kept only the in-frame ones, dropping some. This table holds 15,000 to 20,000 clones, 90% to 95% found once. Sequenced sample: peripheral blood. The receptors stem from a human donor in a cohort sampled during active COVID-19. CDR3s include the opening cysteine and the closing phenylalanine or tryptophan. A D gene is named only where the DNA matches it firmly. A row's size may be missing; if present it is once, few, many or a size class.

abundance,len,v_gene,j_gene,d_gene,CDR3nt,CDR3aa
-,14,TRBV7-2,TRBJ2-7,TRBD1,TGTGCCAGCAGCAACAGGGGCCGATCCTACGAGCAGTACTTC,CASSNRGRSYEQYF
-,14,TRBV2,TRBJ2-5,TRBD1,TGTGCCAGCAGTGCGGGACAGTACCAAGAGACCCAGTACTTC,CASSAGQYQETQYF
-,12,TRBV19,TRBJ1-1,-,TGTGCCACCACCAGGGAAAACACTGAAGCTTTCTTT,CATTRENTEAFF
-,13,TRBV5-5,TRBJ1-2,TRBD1,TGTGCCAGCAGTTCCGGGACAGGGGACGGCTACACCTTC,CASSSGTGDGYTF
-,17,TRBV11-2,TRBJ2-2,TRBD1,TGTGCCAGCAGCTCTCGGGGACAGGGGGGGCGAAACGGGGAGCTGTTTTTT,CASSSRGQGGRNGELFF
-,15,TRBV5-4,TRBJ2-1,TRBD2,TGTGCCAGCAGGTCGGCGGGAGGTACCTACAATGAGCAGTTCTTC,CASRSAGGTYNEQFF
-,14,TRBV9,TRBJ1-3,-,TGTGCCAGCAGCGTTCCAGGGGCTGGAAACACCATATATTTT,CASSVPGAGNTIYF
-,18,TRBV24-1,TRBJ2-5,-,TGTGCCACCAGTGATCCCACCCCACCGACAGGATTGATCGAGACCCAGTACTTC,CATSDPTPPTGLIETQYF
-,15,TRBV7-9,TRBJ2-3,TRBD2,TGTGCCAGCAGCTTTATTAGCGGGGAAACAGATACGCAGTATTTT,CASSFISGETDTQYF
-,13,TRBV25-1,TRBJ1-1,-,TGTGCCAGCAGTTTTCAGGGCGACACTGAAGCTTTCTTT,CASSFQGDTEAFF
-,14,TRBV5-1,TRBJ2-7,-,TGCGCCAGCAGGGTGGCCGGGGACTCCTACGAGCAGTACTTC,CASRVAGDSYEQYF
-,16,TRBV11-2,TRBJ2-3,-,TGTGCCAGCAGCTTAGTCCAGCGGGTCCTCACAGATACGCAGTATTTT,CASSLVQRVLTDTQYF
once,14,TRBV4-2,TRBJ1-2,TRBD1,TGTGCCAGCAGCCAAGGACAGGGGGCGGGTGGCTACACCTTC,CASSQGQGAGGYTF
-,15,TRBV10-2,TRBJ2-6,-,TGCGCCAGCAGTGACGCGGTCTCAGGGGCCAACGTCCTGACTTTC,CASSDAVSGANVLTF
-,14,TRBV5-6,TRBJ1-1,-,TGTGCCAGCAGCCAGACCACAGGGTACCCCGAAGCTTTCTTT,CASSQTTGYPEAFF
-,16,TRBV11-2,TRBJ2-1,-,TGTGCCAGCAGCTTATTAAGGGACATCAAATCGAAGGAGCAGTTCTTC,CASSLLRDIKSKEQFF
-,15,TRBV7-9,TRBJ2-7,TRBD1,TGTGCCAGCAGCCCGCCGACAGGGGTCCTCTACGAGCAGTACTTC,CASSPPTGVLYEQYF
-,14,TRBV3-1/TRBV3-2,TRBJ2-1,TRBD1,TGTGCCAGCAGCCCGACAGGGGAGAACAATGAGCAGTTCTTC,CASSPTGENNEQFF
-,15,TRBV5-1,TRBJ2-7,TRBD2,TGCGCCAGCAGCTTGGCGCTTGGGGGGGAGCGCGAGCAGTACTTC,CASSLALGGEREQYF
-,13,TRBV6-5,TRBJ2-2,-,TGTGCCAGCAGTTTCATCATGACCGGGGAGCTGTTTTTT,CASSFIMTGELFF
-,12,TRBV11-2,TRBJ2-5,-,TGTGCCAGCAGCTTAGACCCCTTGGACAGAAACTTC,CASSLDPLDRNF
-,13,TRBV7-9,TRBJ1-2,TRBD1,TGTGCCAGCAACGTGCCGCAGGGGGAAGGCTACACCTTC,CASNVPQGEGYTF
-,17,TRBV7-9,TRBJ2-2,-,TGTGCCAGCAGCTTACCCCCCGTGGGGCACACCGTCGGGGAGCTGTTTTTT,CASSLPPVGHTVGELFF
-,14,TRBV6-5,TRBJ1-1,-,TGTGCCAGCAGTCCCGGGGAATTCAACACTGAAGCTTTCTTT,CASSPGEFNTEAFF
once,10,TRBV20-1,TRBJ2-1,TRBD2,TGCAGGCCGAATAAGAGCGGGAAGATCTTC,CRPNKSGKIF
once,17,TRBV4-3,TRBJ2-7,TRBD2,TGCGCCAGCAGCCAAGCCCGATCGGGACTAGCATCCTACGAGCAGTACTTC,CASSQARSGLASYEQYF
-,15,TRBV6-2/TRBV6-3,TRBJ2-3,TRBD2,TGTGCCAGCAGTTACTCTAGCGGGAGCACAGATACGCAGTATTTT,CASSYSSGSTDTQYF
-,16,TRBV27,TRBJ2-6,-,TGTGCCAGCAGTTTATCCTACAGTTCTGGGGCCAACGTCCTGACTTTC,CASSLSYSSGANVLTF
-,16,TRBV13,TRBJ2-7,TRBD2,TGTGCCAGCAGCCCCCGGGGACTAGCGGGATCCTACGAGCAGTACTTC,CASSPRGLAGSYEQYF
-,11,TRBV3-1/TRBV3-2,TRBJ2-7,-,TGTGCCAGCAGCCTGGCGGGTGAGCAGTACTTC,CASSLAGEQYF
-,15,TRBV15,TRBJ1-3,TRBD1,TGTGCCACCAGCACCCTACAGGGGCCAGGAAACACCATATATTTT,CATSTLQGPGNTIYF
-,15,TRBV9,TRBJ1-6,TRBD1,TGTGCCAGCAGCGGAGAGACAGGGTTCATGTCACCCCTCCACTTT,CASSGETGFMSPLHF
-,14,TRBV27,TRBJ2-7,-,TGTGCCAGCAGTTTGGACATTCAGGGTTACGAGCAGTACTTC,CASSLDIQGYEQYF
few,14,TRBV27,TRBJ2-7,-,TGTGCCAGCTACGGAGGAAGGTTCTCCTACGAGCAGTACTTC,CASYGGRFSYEQYF
-,16,TRBV19,TRBJ1-1,-,TGTGCCAGTAGTATAGACCTCGGAGGGAGGAACACTGAAGCTTTCTTT,CASSIDLGGRNTEAFF
-,15,TRBV5-4,TRBJ2-5,TRBD2,TGTGCCAGCAGCTCGACTAGCGGGAGGTCCGAGACCCAGTACTTC,CASSSTSGRSETQYF
-,15,TRBV4-1,TRBJ1-6,-,TGCGCCAGCAGCCAAGCTTTCACAGGGCGGTCACCCCTCCACTTT,CASSQAFTGRSPLHF
-,15,TRBV28,TRBJ2-1,-,TGTGCCAGCAGTTCGCCAGGGGTGGGGAAAGATGAGCAGTTCTTC,CASSSPGVGKDEQFF
-,19,TRBV28,TRBJ2-3,-,TGTGCCAGCAGTTCCCCCCGTACTTCTTTGACAGGCCGGGAAGATACGCAGTATTTT,CASSSPRTSLTGREDTQYF
once,14,TRBV10-1,TRBJ2-3,-,TGCGCCAGCAGCCCGGGATCAGCCACAGATACGCAGTATTTT,CASSPGSATDTQYF
once,13,TRBV6-1,TRBJ1-5,-,TGTGCCAGCAGTGAACCTCTTTATCAGCCCCAGCATTTT,CASSEPLYQPQHF
-,15,TRBV9,TRBJ2-7,TRBD1,TGTGCCAGCAGCCCCCAACCGGGACAGGGCTACGAGCAGTACTTC,CASSPQPGQGYEQYF
-,13,TRBV30,TRBJ2-5,-,TGTGCCTGGAGCGAGGCGGGATGGGAGACCCAGTACTTC,CAWSEAGWETQYF
-,11,TRBV29-1,TRBJ2-7,-,TGCAGCGCAGGACAGTCCTACGAGCAGTACTTC,CSAGQSYEQYF
-,16,TRBV3-1/TRBV3-2,TRBJ2-1,-,TGTGCCAGCAGCCCCCCCCTTGGCCAGGTAAACAATGAGCAGTTCTTC,CASSPPLGQVNNEQFF
-,15,TRBV7-6,TRBJ2-1,-,TGTGCCAGCTCCACGGGGGTTGGGTCCTACAATGAGCAGTTCTTC,CASSTGVGSYNEQFF
-,13,TRBV24-1,TRBJ1-5,-,TGTGCCACACAGGGAGGGAACAATCAGCCCCAGCATTTT,CATQGGNNQPQHF
-,16,TRBV11-2,TRBJ2-4,-,TGTGCCAGCAGCTTTTCCGGGACAACAAAACCAAACATTCAGTACTTC,CASSFSGTTKPNIQYF
-,12,TRBV28,TRBJ2-7,-,TGTGCCAGCAGTTATATCAGTCGCGAGCAGTACTTC,CASSYISREQYF
-,18,TRBV7-9,TRBJ2-5,TRBD2,TGTGCCAGCAGCTCCCGATTTTGGCTAGCGGGGGATCAAGAGACCCAGTACTTC,CASSSRFWLAGDQETQYF
-,15,TRBV25-1,TRBJ2-7,-,TGTGCCAGCAGTGCTTCGGGACTCCGCCCGTACGAGCAGTACTTC,CASSASGLRPYEQYF
-,18,TRBV11-2,TRBJ2-2,TRBD2,TGTGCCAGCAGCTCCCAGTTTTATGGCGGGAGTTTCACCGGGGAGCTGTTTTTT,CASSSQFYGGSFTGELFF
once,14,TRBV5-6,TRBJ1-1,TRBD1,TGTGCCAGCAGCTCCGGACAGGGAAGAACTGAAGCTTTCTTT,CASSSGQGRTEAFF
once,16,TRBV24-1,TRBJ2-5,TRBD2,TGTGCCACCAGTGATTTGGGGAGGGGCTACTCGGAGACCCAGTACTTC,CATSDLGRGYSETQYF
-,14,TRBV6-5,TRBJ1-6,-,TGTGCCAGCTCGCTCGGGACACCTAATTCACCCCTCCACTTT,CASSLGTPNSPLHF